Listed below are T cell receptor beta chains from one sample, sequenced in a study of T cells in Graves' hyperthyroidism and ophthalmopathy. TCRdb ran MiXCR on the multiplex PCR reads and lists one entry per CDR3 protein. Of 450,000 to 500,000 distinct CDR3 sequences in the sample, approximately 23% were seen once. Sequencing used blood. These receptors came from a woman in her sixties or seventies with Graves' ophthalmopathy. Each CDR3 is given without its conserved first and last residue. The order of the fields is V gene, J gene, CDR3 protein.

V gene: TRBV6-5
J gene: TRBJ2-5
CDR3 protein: ASSYGLTQY

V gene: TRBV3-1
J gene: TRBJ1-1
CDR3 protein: ASSQATGARTEAF

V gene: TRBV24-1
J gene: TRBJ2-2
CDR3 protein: ATSDLRRPTGELF

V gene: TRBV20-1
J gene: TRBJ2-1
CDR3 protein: SARASGRAVYNEQF

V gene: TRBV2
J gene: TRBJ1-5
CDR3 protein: ASSHFLGQGLSQPQH

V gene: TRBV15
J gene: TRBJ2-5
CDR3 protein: ATSRRLGTVKETQY

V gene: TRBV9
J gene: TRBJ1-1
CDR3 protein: ASSVGVGAPEAF

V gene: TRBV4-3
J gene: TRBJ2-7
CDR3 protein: ASSQRHGEGITGSEQY

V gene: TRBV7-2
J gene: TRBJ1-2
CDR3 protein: ASSLDAGFYGYT

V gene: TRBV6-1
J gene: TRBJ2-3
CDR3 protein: ASSLGRTNTDTQY

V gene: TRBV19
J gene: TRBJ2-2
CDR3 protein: ASSIERGWNTGELF

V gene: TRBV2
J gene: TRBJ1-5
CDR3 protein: ASSELDYSNQPQH

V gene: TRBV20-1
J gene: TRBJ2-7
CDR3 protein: SARSRRRALYEQY

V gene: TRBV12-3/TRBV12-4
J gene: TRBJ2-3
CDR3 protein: ASSLVGLAASTDTQY

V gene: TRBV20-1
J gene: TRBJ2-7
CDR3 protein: SAGSGTGGYEQY